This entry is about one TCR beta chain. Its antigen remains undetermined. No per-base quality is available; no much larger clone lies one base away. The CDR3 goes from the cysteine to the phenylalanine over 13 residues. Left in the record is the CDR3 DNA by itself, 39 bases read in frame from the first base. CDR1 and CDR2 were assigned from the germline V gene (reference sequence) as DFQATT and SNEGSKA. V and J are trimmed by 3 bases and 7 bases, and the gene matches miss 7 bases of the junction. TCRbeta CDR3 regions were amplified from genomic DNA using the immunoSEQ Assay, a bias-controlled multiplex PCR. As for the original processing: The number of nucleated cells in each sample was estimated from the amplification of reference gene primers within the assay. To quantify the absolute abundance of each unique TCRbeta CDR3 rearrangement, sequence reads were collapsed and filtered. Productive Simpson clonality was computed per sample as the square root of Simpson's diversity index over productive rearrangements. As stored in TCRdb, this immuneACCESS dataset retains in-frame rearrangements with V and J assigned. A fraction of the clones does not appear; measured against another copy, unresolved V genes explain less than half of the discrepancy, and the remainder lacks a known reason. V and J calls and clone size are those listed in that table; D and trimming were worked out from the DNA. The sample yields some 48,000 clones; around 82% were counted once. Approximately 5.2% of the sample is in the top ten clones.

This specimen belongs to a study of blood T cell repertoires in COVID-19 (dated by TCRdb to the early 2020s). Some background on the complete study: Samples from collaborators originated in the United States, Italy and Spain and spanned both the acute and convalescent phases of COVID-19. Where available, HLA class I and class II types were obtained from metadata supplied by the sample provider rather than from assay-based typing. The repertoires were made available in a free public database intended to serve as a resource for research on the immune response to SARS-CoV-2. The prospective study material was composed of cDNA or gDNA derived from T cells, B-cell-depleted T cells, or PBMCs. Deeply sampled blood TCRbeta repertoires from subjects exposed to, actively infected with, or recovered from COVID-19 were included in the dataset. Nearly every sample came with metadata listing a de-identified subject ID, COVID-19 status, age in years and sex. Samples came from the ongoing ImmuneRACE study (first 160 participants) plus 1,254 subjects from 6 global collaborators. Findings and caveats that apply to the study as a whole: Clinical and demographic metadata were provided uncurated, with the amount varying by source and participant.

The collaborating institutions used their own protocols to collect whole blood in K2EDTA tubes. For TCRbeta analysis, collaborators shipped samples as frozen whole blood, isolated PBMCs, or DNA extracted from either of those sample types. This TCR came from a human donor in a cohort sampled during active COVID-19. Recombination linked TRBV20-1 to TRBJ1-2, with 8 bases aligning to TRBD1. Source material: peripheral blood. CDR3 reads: CSASTDRAAGYTF. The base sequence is TGCAGTGCTAGTACGGACAGGGCCGCTGGCTACACCTTC.